This is a list of T cell receptor beta chains from one sample in a study of shared clonotypes between healthy human individuals. Profiling relied on immunoSEQ multiplex PCR, and the TCRdb table lists in-frame clones only, not all of them. The sample lists 2 million to 2.5 million clones; 93% were seen once. The material sequenced was naive CD4+ T cells from PBMCs. These receptors originate from a man aged 18 to 29 in good health. Some clones in this sample may be carry-over from other donors' samples. CDR3s include the opening cysteine and the closing phenylalanine or tryptophan. The order of the fields is V gene, D gene, J gene, clone size, CDR3 DNA, CDR3 protein. The D gene is left open where the match is weak. Clone size, where shown, is once, few, many, or a class for clones that have expanded.

v_gene: TRBV7-9; d_gene: .; j_gene: TRBJ1-4; abundance: .; CDR3nt: TGTGCCAGCAGCTTGCGCGGCGCGGGAACTAATGAAAAACTGTTTTTT; CDR3aa: CASSLRGAGTNEKLFF
v_gene: TRBV19; d_gene: .; j_gene: TRBJ2-7; abundance: .; CDR3nt: TGTGCCAGTAGTATAACTACCACTTTCAACGAGCAGTACTTC; CDR3aa: CASSITTTFNEQYF
v_gene: TRBV30; d_gene: TRBD2; j_gene: TRBJ2-7; abundance: .; CDR3nt: TGTGCCTGGAGTGTTTTGAGCGGGAACCCCTCCTACGAGCAGTACTTC; CDR3aa: CAWSVLSGNPSYEQYF
v_gene: TRBV10-2; d_gene: .; j_gene: TRBJ1-5; abundance: .; CDR3nt: TGCGCCAGCAGTGAGTCGGCCAGGAATCAGCCCCAGCATTTT; CDR3aa: CASSESARNQPQHF
v_gene: TRBV27; d_gene: .; j_gene: TRBJ1-2; abundance: .; CDR3nt: TGTGCCAGCAGTTTATTGGGGCAGGACTATGGCTACACCTTC; CDR3aa: CASSLLGQDYGYTF
v_gene: TRBV30; d_gene: .; j_gene: TRBJ1-1; abundance: .; CDR3nt: TGTGCCTGGAGTGTCGGACGGTTGAACACTGAAGCTTTCTTT; CDR3aa: CAWSVGRLNTEAFF
v_gene: TRBV29-1; d_gene: TRBD1; j_gene: TRBJ1-1; abundance: few; CDR3nt: TGCAGCGTTCGGACAGGGGGCTTGGCTTTTTTT; CDR3aa: CSVRTGGLAFF
v_gene: TRBV7-9; d_gene: TRBD1; j_gene: TRBJ1-2; abundance: once; CDR3nt: TGTGCCAGCAGCTCGGACAGGGACCTATTCCGAGGGTGGGGCTACACCTTC; CDR3aa: CASSSDRDLFRGWGYTF
v_gene: TRBV7-3; d_gene: .; j_gene: TRBJ2-7; abundance: .; CDR3nt: TGTGCCAGCAGCTTAGGACAGAACTACGAGCAGTACTTC; CDR3aa: CASSLGQNYEQYF
v_gene: TRBV6-1; d_gene: TRBD1; j_gene: TRBJ1-5; abundance: .; CDR3nt: TGTGCCAGCAATGGACAGGGAAAGGAGCCCCAGCATTTT; CDR3aa: CASNGQGKEPQHF
v_gene: TRBV15; d_gene: .; j_gene: TRBJ2-2; abundance: .; CDR3nt: TGTGCCACCAGCAGGTTTCCGGGAGCGAACACCGGGGAGCTGTTTTTT; CDR3aa: CATSRFPGANTGELFF